The entry below describes one TCR beta chain. Its antigen is as yet unknown. The entry originates in a study of cytomegalovirus exposure and HLA in healthy donors. Looking at the study overall: Of all 400 or so donors who were genotyped, 81% belonged to the Caucasian-associated ancestry cluster.

Study-wide findings and caveats: For TCR beta chains, V- and J-gene trimming was later linked to a missense DCLRE1C variant.

The PCR ran on 60 Vbeta and 13 Jbeta primers. This table comes from immunoSEQ multiplex PCR, and its TCRdb copy is limited to in-frame clones, with some not included. The profile shows about 68,000 clones, 75% to 90% of them singletons. Germline V lookup: CDR1 MNHEY, CDR2 SMNVEV (reference sequence). CDR3 length: 16 amino acids. The V segment lost 5 bases and the J segment 0 bases; nucleotides outside the gene matches: 9. Source material: PBMCs. The clonotype comes from a human donor in good health. This chain links TRBV27 with TRBJ2-7; TRBD1 matches 8 bases. The CDR3 loop reads CASSLSGTGASYEQYF. CDR3 nucleotides: TGTGCCAGCAGTCTGTCCGGGACAGGAGCCTCCTACGAGCAGTACTTC.